The sequence of this T cell receptor beta chain was determined in a study of cytomegalovirus exposure and HLA in healthy donors. A multiplex PCR was run with 60 Vbeta primers and 13 Jbeta primers. TCRdb keeps only in-frame clones here, not all; method: immunoSEQ multiplex PCR. This repertoire includes around 150,000 clones. With 2 bases removed from V and 3 bases from J, the gap between germline ends came to 13 bases. This CDR3 has 16 residues. Germline CDR1 and CDR2: KGHSH and LQKENI. This TCR came from a man aged 35 to 55 in good health and CMV-seronegative. V usage is TRBV18 and J usage is TRBJ2-2, with D maybe TRBD2 (6 bases). The sample taken for sequencing was PBMCs. The CDR3 reads CASSPSSGVDTGELFF. The CDR3 bases are TGTGCCAGCTCACCATCGTCGGGGGTCGACACCGGGGAGCTGTTTTTT. Looking up the rest from reference TRBV18 and TRBJ2-2 gives the full variable domain: NAGVMQNPRHLVRRRGQEARLRCSPMKGHSHVYWYRQLPEEGLKFMVYLQKENIIDESGMPKERFSAEFPKEGPSILRIQQVVRGDSAAYFCASSPSSGVDTGELFFGEGSRLTVL.